This T cell receptor (beta chain) was recorded in a study of cytomegalovirus exposure and HLA in healthy donors. Study observations and caveats: It was taken for granted in presence/absence analyses that sequencing depth across donors was roughly uniform. An analysis was carried out at a later point. It showed that HLA-associated TCR beta chains were more clonally expanded than equally common non-associated chains.

The PCR contained 60 Vbeta and 13 Jbeta primers. Original data processing: A later analysis counted 80 million or so unique TCR beta chains, some 12 million shared. Measured with immunoSEQ multiplex PCR; TCRdb has only the in-frame clones, and not every one. That table furnishes V, J and clone size, whereas the DNA furnished D and trimming. The data show about 93,000 clones, with roughly 79% seen just once and over 0.5% held by the top ten. This CDR3 is 13 amino acids long. Per the germline V gene, CDR1 is SSHAT and CDR2 is FNYEAQ (reference sequence). V was pared by 3 bases and J by 10 bases, with 8 bases of the junction left unmatched. Points on this clone: What it binds is unknown.

The sample consisted of PBMCs. This chain joins TRBV7-7 and TRBJ2-5; 7 bases line up with TRBD1. This clonotype was sampled from a man aged 30 to 45 in good health and CMV-seronegative. CDR3 DNA: TGTGCCAGCAGCTTTGGACAGGTGACTGACCAGTACTTC. The encoded protein is CASSFGQVTDQYF.